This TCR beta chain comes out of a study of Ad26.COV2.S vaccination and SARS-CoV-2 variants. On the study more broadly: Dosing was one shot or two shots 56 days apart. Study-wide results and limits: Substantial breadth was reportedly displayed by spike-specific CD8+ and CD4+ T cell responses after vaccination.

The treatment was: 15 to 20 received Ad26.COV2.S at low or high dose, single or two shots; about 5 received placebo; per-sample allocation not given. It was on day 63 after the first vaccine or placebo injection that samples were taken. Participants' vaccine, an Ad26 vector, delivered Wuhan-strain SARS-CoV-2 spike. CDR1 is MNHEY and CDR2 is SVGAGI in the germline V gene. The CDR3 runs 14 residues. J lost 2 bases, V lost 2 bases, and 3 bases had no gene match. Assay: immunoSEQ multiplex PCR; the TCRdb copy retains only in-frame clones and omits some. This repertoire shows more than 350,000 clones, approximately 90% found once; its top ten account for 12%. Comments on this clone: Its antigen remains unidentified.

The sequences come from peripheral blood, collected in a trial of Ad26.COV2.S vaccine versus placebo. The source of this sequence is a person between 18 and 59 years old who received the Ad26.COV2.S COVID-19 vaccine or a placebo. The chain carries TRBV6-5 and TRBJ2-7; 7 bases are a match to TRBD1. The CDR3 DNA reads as TGTGCCAGCAGTTACCAGACAGGGCCCTACGAGCAGTACTTC. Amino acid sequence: CASSYQTGPYEQYF.